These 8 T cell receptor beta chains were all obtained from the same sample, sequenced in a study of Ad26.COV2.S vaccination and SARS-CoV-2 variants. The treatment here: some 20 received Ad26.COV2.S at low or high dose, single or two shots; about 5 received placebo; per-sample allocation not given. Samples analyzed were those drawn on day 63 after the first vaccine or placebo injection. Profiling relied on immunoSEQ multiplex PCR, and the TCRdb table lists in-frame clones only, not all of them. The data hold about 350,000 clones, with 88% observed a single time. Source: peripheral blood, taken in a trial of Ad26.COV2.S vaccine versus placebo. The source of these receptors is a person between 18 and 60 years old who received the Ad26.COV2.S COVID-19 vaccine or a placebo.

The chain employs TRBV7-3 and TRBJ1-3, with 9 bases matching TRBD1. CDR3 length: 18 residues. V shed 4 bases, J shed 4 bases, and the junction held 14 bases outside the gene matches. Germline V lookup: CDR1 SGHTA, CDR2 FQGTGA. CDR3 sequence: CASSSMRTTGGKGNTIYF. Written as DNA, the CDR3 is TGTGCCAGCAGCTCCATGAGGACGACAGGGGGTAAAGGAAACACCATATATTTT.

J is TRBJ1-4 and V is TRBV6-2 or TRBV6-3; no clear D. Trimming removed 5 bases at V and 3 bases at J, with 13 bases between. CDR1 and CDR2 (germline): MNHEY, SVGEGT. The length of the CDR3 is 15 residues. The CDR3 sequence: CASSHLARANEKLFF. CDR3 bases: TGTGCCAGCAGTCACCTGGCTCGAGCTAATGAAAAACTGTTTTTT.

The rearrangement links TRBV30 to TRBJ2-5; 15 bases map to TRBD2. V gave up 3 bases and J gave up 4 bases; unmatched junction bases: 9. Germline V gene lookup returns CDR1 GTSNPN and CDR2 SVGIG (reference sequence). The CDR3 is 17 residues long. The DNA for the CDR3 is TGTGCCTGGAGCAAAGGCTGGACTAGCGGGGGGGGAGAGACCCAGTACTTC. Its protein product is CAWSKGWTSGGGETQYF.

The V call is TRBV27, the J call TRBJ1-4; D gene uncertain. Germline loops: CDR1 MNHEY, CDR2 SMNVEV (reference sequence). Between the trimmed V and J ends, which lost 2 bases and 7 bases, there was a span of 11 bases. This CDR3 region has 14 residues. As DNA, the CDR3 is TGTGCCAGCAGTTTACGGCCTTGGGGTGAAAAACTGTTTTTT. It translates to CASSLRPWGEKLFF.

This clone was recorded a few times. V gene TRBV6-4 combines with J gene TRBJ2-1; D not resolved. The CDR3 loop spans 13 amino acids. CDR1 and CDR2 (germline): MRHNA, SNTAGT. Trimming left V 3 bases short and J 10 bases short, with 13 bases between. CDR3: CASSEDDLGEQFF. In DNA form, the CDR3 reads TGTGCCAGCAGTGAGGACGATCTGGGGGAGCAGTTCTTC.

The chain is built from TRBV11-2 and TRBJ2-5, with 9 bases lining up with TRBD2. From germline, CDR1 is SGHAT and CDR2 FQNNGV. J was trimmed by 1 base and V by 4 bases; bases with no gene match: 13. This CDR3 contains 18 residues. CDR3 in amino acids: CASSSWGGASGTQETQYF. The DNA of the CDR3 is TGTGCCAGCAGCTCATGGGGAGGGGCTAGCGGGACCCAAGAGACCCAGTACTTC.

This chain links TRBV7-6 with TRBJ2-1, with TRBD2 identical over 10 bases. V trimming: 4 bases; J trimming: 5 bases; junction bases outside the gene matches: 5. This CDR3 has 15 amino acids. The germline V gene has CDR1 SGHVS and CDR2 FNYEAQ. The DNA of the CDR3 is TGTGCCAGCAGCTCATCTAGCGGGAGTAACAATGAGCAGTTCTTC. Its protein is CASSSSSGSNNEQFF.

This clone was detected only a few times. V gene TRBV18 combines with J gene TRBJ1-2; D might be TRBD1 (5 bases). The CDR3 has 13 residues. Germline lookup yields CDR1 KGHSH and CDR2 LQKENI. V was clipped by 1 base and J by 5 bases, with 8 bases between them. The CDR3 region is CASSPQGRYGYTF. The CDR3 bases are TGTGCCAGCTCACCACAGGGGCGGTATGGCTACACCTTC.